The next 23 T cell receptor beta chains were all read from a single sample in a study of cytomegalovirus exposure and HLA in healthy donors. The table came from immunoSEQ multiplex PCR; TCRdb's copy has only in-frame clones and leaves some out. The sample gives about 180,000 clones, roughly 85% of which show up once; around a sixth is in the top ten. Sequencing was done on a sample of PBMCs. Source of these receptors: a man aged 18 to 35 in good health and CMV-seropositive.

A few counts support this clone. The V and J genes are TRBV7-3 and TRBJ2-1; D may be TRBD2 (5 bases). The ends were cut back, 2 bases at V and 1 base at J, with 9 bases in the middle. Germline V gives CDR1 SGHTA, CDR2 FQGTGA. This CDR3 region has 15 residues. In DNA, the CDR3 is TGTGCCAGCAGCTTAGCCCCGGGGTCCTACAATGAGCAGTTCTTC. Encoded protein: CASSLAPGSYNEQFF.

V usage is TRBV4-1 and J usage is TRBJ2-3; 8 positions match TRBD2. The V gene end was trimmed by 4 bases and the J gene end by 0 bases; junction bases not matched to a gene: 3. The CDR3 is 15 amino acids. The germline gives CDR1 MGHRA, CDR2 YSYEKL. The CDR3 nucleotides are TGCGCCAGCAGCCGTACTAGCGGCAGCACAGATACGCAGTATTTT. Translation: CASSRTSGSTDTQYF.

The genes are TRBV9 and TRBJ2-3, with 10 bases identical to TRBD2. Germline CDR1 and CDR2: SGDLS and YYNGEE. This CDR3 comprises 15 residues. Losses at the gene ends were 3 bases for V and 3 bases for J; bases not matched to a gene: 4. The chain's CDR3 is CASSARAGGTDTQYF. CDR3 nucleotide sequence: TGTGCCAGCAGCGCACGAGCGGGGGGGACAGATACGCAGTATTTT.

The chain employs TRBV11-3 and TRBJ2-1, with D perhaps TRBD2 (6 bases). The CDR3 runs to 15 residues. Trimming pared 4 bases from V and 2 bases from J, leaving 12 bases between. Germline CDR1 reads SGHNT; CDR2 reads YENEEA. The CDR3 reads CASSSLASPYNEQFF. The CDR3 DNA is TGTGCCAGCAGCTCACTAGCATCACCCTACAATGAGCAGTTCTTC. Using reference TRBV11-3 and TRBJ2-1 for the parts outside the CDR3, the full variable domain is EAGVVQSPRYKIIEKKQPVAFWCNPISGHNTLYWYLQNLGQGPELLIRYENEEAVDDSQLPKDRFSAERLKGVDSTLKIQPAELGDSAVYLCASSSLASPYNEQFFGPGTRLTVL.

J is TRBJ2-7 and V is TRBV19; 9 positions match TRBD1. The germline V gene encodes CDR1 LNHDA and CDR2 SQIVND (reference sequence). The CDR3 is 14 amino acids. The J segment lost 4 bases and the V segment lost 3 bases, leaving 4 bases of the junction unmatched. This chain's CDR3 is CASSIAGTGYEQYF. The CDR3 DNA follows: TGTGCCAGTAGTATCGCCGGGACAGGGTACGAGCAGTACTTC.

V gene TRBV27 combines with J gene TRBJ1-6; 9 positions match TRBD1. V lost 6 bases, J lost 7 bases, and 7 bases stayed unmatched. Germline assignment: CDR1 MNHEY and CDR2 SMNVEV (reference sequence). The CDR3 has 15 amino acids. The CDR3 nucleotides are TGTGCCAGCAGGGTACAGGGGGCGGGAAATTCACCCCTCCACTTT. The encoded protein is CASRVQGAGNSPLHF.

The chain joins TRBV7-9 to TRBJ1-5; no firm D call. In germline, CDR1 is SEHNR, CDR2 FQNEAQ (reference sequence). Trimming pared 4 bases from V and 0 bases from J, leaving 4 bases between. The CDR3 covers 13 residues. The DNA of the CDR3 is TGTGCCAGCAGCTACAATAGCAATCAGCCCCAGCATTTT. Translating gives CASSYNSNQPQHF. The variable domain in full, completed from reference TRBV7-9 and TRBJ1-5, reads DTGVSQNPRHKITKRGQNVTFRCDPISEHNRLYWYRQTLGQGPEFLTYFQNEAQLEKSRLLSDRFSAERPKGSFSTLEIQRTEQGDSAMYLCASSYNSNQPQHFGDGTRLSIL.

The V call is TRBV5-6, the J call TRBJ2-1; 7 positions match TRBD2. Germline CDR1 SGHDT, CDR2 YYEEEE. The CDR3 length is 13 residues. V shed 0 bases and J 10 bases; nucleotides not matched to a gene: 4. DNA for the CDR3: TGTGCCAGCAGCTTGGCCGGGGGGAACGAGCAGTTCTTC. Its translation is CASSLAGGNEQFF.

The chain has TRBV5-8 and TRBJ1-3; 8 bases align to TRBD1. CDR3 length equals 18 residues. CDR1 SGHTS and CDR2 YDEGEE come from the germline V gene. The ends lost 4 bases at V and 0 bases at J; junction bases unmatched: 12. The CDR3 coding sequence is TGTGCCAGCAGCCTGCCTGGGGACAGGTGGTTCTCTGGAAACACCATATATTTT. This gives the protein CASSLPGDRWFSGNTIYF.

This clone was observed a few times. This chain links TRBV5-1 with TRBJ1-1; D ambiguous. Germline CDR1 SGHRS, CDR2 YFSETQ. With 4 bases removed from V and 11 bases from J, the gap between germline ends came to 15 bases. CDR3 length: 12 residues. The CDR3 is CASSQEGTWAFF. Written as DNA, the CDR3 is TGCGCCAGCAGCCAAGAGGGTACGTGGGCTTTCTTT.

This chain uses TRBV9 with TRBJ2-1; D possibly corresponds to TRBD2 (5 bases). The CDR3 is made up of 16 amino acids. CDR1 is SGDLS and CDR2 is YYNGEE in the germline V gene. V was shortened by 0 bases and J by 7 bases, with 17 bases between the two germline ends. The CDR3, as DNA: TGTGCCAGCAGCGTAGCCGGGCTGACGGGGTGGAATGAGCAGTTCTTC. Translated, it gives CASSVAGLTGWNEQFF.

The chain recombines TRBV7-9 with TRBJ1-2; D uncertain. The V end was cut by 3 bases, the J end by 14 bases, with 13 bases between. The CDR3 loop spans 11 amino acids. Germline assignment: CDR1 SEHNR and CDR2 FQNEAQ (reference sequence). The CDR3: CASSLGEADTF. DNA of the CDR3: TGTGCCAGCAGCTTGGGAGAGGCGGATACCTTC. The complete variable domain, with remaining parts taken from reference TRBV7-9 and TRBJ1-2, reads DTGVSQNPRHKITKRGQNVTFRCDPISEHNRLYWYRQTLGQGPEFLTYFQNEAQLEKSRLLSDRFSAERPKGSFSTLEIQRTEQGDSAMYLCASSLGEADTFGSGTRLTVV.

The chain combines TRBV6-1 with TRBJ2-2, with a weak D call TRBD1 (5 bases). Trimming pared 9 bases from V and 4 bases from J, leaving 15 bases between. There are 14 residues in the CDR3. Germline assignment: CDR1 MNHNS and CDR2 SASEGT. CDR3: CASPDVQGTGELFF. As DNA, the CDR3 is TGTGCCAGTCCGGACGTTCAGGGCACCGGGGAGCTGTTTTTT.

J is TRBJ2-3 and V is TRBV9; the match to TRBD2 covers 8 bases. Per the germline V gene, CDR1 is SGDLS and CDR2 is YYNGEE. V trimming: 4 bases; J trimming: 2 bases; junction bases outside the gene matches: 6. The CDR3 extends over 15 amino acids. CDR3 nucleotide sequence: TGTGCCAGCAGCCGGCGGGGGGAACTCACAGATACGCAGTATTTT. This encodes CASSRRGELTDTQYF.

Here the CDR3 DNA reads TGCGCCAGCAGCTTGGGAGCCAGCGGGGGCATTAATGAGCAGTTCTTC. Its translation is CASSLGASGGINEQFF. V is TRBV5-1 and J is TRBJ2-1; 8 bases are shared with TRBD2. There are 16 residues in the CDR3. Germline assignment: CDR1 SGHRS and CDR2 YFSETQ. Germline trimming cut 0 bases from V and 7 bases from J; bases unmatched to any gene: 9.

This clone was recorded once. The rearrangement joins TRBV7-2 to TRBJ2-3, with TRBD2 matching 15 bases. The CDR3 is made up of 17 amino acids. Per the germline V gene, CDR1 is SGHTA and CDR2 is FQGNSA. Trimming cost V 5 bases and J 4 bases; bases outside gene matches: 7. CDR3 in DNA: TGTGCCAGCAGCCCTGGGACTAGCGGGAGGTGGGCAGATACGCAGTATTTT. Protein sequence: CASSPGTSGRWADTQYF.

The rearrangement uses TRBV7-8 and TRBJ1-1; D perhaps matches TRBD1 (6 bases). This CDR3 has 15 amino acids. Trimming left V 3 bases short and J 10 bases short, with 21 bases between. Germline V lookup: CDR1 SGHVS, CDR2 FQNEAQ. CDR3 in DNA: TGTGCCAGCAGCTTCATATCTGCTCAGGGGAGGGGAGCTTTCTTT. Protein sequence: CASSFISAQGRGAFF.

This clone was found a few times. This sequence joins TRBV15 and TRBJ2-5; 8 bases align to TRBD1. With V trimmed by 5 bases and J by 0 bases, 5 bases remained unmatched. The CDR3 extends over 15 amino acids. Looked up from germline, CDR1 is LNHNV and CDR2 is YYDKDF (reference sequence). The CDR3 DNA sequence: TGTGCCACCAGCCCCGGGACAGGCAACCAAGAGACCCAGTACTTC. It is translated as CATSPGTGNQETQYF.

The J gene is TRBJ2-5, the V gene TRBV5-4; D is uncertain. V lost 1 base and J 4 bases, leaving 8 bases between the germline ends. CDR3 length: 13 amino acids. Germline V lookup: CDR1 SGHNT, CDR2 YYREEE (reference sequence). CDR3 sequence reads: CASSLPDAETQYF. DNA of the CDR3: TGTGCCAGCAGCTTGCCAGATGCAGAGACCCAGTACTTC.

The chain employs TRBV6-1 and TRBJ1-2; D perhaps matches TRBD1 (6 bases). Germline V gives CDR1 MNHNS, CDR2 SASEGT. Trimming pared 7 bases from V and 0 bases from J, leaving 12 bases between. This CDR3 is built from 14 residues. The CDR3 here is CASNSRTANYGYTF. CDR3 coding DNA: TGTGCCAGCAACTCCAGGACAGCTAACTATGGCTACACCTTC.

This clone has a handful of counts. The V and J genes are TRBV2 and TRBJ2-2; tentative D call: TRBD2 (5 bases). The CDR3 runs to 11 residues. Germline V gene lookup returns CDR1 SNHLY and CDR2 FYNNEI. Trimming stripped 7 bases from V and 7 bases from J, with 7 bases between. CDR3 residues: CASTRGGELFF. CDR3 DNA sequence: TGTGCCAGCACCCGGGGCGGGGAGCTGTTTTTT.

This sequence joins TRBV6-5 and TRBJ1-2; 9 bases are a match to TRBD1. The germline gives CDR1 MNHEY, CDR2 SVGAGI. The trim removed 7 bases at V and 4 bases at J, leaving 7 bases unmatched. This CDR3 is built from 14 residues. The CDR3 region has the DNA TGTGCCAGCAACGAACAGGGGGCCTCCTATGGCTACACCTTC. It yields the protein CASNEQGASYGYTF.

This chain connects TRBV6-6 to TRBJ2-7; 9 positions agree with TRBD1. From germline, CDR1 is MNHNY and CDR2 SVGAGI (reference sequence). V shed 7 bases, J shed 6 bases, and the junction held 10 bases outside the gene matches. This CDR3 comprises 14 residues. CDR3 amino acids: CASIRDRAFSEQYF. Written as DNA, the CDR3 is TGTGCCAGCATTCGGGACAGGGCTTTTAGCGAGCAGTACTTC.